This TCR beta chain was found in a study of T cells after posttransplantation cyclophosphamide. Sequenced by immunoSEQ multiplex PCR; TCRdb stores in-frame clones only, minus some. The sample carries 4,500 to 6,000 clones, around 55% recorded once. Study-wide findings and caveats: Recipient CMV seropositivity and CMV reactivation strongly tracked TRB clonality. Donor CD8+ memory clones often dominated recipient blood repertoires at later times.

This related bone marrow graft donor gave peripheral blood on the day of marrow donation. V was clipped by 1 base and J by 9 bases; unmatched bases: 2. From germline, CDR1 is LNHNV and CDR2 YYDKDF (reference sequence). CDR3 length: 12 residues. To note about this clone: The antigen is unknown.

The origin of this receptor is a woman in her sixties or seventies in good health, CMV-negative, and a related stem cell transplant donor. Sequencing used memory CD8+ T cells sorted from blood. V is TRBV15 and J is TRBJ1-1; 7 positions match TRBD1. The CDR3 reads CATSRVGQKAFF. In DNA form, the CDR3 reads TGTGCCACCAGCAGAGTGGGACAGAAAGCTTTCTTT.